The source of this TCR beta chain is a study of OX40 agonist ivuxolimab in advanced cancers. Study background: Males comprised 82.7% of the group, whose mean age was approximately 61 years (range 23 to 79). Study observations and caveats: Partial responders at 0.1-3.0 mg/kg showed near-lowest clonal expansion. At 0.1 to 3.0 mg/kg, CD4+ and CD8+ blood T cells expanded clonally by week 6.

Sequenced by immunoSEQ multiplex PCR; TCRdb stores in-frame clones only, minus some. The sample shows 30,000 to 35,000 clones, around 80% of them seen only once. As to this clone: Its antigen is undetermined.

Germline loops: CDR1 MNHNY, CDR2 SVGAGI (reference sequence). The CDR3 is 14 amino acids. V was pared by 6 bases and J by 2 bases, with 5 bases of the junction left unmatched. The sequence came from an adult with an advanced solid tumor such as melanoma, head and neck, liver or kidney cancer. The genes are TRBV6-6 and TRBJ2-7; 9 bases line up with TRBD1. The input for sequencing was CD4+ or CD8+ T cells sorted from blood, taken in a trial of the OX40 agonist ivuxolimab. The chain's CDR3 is CASRLGQGPYEQYF. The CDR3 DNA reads TGTGCCAGCAGACTTGGACAGGGGCCCTACGAGCAGTACTTC.